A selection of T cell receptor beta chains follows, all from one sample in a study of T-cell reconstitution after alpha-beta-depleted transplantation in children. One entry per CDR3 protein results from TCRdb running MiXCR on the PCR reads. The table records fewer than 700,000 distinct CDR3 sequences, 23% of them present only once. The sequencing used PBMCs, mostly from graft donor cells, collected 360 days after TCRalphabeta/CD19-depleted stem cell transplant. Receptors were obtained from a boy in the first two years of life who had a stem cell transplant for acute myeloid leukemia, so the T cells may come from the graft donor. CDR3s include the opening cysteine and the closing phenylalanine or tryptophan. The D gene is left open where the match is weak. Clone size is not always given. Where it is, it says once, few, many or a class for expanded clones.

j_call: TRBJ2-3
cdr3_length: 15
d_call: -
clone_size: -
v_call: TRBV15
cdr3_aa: CATSRAGGPDYPQYF
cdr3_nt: TGTGCCACCAGCAGAGCAGGTGGGCCCGACTACCCACAGTATTTT

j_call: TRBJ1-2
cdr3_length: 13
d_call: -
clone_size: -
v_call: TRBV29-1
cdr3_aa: CSVDYVGFGGYTF
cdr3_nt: TGCAGCGTTGATTATGTGGGTTTTGGAGGCTACACCTTC

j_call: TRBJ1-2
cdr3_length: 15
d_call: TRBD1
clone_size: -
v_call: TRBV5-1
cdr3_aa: CASSPSGQGALGYTF
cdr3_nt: TGCGCCAGCAGCCCCTCCGGACAGGGGGCACTCGGCTACACCTTC

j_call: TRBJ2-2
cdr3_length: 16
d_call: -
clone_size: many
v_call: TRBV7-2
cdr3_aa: CASSFGTSGDTGELFF
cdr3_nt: TGTGCCAGCAGCTTTGGGACTTCGGGGGACACCGGGGAGCTGTTTTTT

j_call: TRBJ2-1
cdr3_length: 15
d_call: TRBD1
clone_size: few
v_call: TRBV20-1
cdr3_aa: CSARSGTAPYNEQFF
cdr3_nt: TGCAGTGCTAGGTCCGGGACAGCACCCTACAATGAGCAGTTCTTC

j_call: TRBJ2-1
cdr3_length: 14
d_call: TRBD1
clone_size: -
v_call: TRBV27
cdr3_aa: CASSFWDSHNEQFF
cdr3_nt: TGTGCCAGCAGTTTCTGGGACAGCCACAATGAGCAGTTCTTC

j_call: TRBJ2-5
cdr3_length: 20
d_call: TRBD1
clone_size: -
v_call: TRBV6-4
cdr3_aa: CASSGSTPGQPRWGRETQYF
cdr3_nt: TGTGCCAGCAGTGGCTCTACACCGGGACAGCCACGGTGGGGAAGAGAGACCCAGTACTTC

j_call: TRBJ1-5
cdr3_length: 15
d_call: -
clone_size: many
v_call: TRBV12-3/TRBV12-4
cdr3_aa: CASRRAGGGNQPQHF
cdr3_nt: TGTGCCAGCAGAAGGGCGGGTGGCGGCAATCAGCCCCAGCATTTT

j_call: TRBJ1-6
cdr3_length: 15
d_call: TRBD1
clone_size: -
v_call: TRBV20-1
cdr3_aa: CSARDPGTANSPLHF
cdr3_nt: TGCAGTGCTAGAGATCCCGGGACAGCGAATTCACCCCTCCACTTT

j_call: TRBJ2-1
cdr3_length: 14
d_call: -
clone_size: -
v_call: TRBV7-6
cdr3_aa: CASNLGTGYNEQFF
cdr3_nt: TGTGCCAGCAACTTGGGGACGGGTTACAATGAGCAGTTCTTC

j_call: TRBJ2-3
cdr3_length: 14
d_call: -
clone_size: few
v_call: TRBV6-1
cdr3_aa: CASKDRPSTDTQYF
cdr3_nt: TGTGCCAGCAAGGACAGACCTAGCACAGATACGCAGTATTTT

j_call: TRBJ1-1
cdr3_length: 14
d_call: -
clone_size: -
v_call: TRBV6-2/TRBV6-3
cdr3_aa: CASVWGKGDTEAFF
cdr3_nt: TGTGCCAGCGTCTGGGGCAAGGGGGACACTGAAGCTTTCTTT

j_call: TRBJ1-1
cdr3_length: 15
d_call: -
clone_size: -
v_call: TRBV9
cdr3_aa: CASSVDVGARTEAFF
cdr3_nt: TGTGCCAGCAGCGTGGATGTAGGGGCGAGAACTGAAGCTTTCTTT

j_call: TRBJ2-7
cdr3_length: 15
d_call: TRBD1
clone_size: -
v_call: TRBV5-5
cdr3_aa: CASSSGQGTPYEQYF
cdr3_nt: TGTGCCAGCAGCTCCGGACAGGGGACCCCCTACGAGCAGTACTTC

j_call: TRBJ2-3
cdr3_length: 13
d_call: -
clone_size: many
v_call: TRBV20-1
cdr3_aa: CSAIGAPGDTQYF
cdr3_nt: TGCAGTGCTATCGGGGCCCCGGGAGATACGCAGTATTTT

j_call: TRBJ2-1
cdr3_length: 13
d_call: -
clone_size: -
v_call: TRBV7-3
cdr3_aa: CASSLKGFNEQFF
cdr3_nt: TGTGCCAGCAGCTTAAAAGGTTTTAATGAGCAGTTCTTC